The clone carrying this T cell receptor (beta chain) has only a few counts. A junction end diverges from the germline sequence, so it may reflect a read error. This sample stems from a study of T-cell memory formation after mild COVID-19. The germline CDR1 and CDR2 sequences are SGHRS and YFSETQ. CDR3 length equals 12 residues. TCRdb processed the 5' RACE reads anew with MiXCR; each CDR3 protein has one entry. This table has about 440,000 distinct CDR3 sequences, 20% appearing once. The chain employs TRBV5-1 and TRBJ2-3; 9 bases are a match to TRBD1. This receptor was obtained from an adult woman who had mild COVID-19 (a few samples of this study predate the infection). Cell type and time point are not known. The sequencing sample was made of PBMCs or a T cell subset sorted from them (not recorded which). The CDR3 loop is CASSQPGQGTNF. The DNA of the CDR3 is TGCGCCAGCAGCCAGCCAGGACAGGGGACGAATTTT.